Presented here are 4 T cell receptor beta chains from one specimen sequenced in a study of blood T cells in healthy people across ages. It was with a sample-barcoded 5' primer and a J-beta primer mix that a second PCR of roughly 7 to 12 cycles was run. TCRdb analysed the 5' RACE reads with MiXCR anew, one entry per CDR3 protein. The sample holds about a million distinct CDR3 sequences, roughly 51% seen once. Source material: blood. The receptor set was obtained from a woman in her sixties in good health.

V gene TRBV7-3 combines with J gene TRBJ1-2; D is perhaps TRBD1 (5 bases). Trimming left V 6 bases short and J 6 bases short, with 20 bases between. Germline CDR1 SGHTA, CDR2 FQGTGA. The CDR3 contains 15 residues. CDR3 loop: CASSPAGRGPNGYTF. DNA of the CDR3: TGTGCCAGCAGTCCCGCCGGACGGGGCCCCAATGGCTACACCTTC.

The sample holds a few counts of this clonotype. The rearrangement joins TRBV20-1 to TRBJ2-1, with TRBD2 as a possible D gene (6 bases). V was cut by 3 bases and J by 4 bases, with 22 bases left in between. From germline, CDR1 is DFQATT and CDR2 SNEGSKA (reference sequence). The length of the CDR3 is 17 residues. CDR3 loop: CSARGKLARLLYNEQFF. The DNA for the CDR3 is TGCAGTGCTAGGGGAAAACTAGCACGCCTCCTTTACAATGAGCAGTTCTTC.

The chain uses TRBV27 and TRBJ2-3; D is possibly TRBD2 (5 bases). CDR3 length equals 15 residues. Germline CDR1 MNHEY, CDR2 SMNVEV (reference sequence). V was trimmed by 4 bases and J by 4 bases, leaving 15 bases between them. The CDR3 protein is CASSSASPRADTQYF. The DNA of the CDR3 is TGTGCCAGCAGTTCGGCTAGCCCAAGGGCAGATACGCAGTATTTT.

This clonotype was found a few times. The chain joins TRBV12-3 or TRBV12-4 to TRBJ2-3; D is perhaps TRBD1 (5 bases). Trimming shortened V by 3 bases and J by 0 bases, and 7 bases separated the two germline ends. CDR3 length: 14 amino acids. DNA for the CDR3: TGTGCCAGCAGTTTCGACAGTAGCACAGATACGCAGTATTTT. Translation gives CASSFDSSTDTQYF.